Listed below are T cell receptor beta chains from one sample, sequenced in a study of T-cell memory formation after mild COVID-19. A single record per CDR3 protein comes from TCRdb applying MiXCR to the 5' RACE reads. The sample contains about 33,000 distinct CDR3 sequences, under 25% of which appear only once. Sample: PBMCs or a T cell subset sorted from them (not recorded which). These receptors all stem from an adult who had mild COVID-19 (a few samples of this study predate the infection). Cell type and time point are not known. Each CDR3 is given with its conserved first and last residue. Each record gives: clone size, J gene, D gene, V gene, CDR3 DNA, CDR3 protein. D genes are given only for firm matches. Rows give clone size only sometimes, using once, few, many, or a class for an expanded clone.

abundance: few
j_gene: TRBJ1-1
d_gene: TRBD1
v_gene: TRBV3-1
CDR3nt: TGTGCCAGCAGCCAGACAGGGGAGAACACTGAAGCTTTCTTT
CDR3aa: CASSQTGENTEAFF

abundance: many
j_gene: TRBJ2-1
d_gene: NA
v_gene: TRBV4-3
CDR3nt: TGCGCCAGCAGCCAAGATCGGGGACACAATGAGCAGTTCTTC
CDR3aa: CASSQDRGHNEQFF

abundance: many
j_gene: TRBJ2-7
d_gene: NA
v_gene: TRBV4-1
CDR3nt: TGCGCCAGCAGCCAAGGTCCCAGAACCTACGAGCAGTACTTC
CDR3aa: CASSQGPRTYEQYF

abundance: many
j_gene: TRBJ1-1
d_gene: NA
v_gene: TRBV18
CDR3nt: TGTGCCAGCTCACCAATCTTCAAGAACACTGAAGCTTTCTTT
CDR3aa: CASSPIFKNTEAFF

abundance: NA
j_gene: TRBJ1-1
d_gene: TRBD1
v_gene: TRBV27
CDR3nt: TGTGCCAGCAGTCTGGACAGGGGGTTGAACACTGAAGCTTTCTTT
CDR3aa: CASSLDRGLNTEAFF

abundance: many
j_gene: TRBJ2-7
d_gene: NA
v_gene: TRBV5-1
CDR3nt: TGCGCCAGCAGCTTGGTTCCAGGAGCCTACGAGCAGTACTTC
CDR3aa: CASSLVPGAYEQYF

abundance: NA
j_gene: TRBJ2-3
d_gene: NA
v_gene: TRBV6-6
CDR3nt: TGTGCCAGCAGTACCACAGATACGCAGTATTTT
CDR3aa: CASSTTDTQYF

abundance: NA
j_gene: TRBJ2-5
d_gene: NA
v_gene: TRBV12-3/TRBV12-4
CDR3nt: TGTGCCAGCAGTTTGGGGTGGGGCCAAGAGACCCAGTACTTC
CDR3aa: CASSLGWGQETQYF

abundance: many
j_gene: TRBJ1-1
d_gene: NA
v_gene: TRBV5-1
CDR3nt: TGCGCCAGCAGCTTGGTCGGGAGAATGAACACTGAAGCTTTCTTT
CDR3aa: CASSLVGRMNTEAFF

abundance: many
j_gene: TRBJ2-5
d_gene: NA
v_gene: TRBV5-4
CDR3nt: TGTGCCAGCAGCTTAGTGGCAGCCCGGGGGGAGACCCAGTACTTC
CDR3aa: CASSLVAARGETQYF

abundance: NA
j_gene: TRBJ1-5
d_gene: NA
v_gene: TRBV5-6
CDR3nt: TGTGCCAGCAGCTTGGGGGCCAGGACCTCCAAGCAGCCCCAGCATTTT
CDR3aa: CASSLGARTSKQPQHF

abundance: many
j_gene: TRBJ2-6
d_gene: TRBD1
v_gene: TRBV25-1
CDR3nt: TGTGCCAGCAGTGCTCAACCGGGACAGGGTCTATCTGGGGCCAACGTCCTGACTTTC
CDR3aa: CASSAQPGQGLSGANVLTF

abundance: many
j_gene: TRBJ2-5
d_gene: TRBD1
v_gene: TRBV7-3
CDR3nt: TGTGCCAGCAGCTATCGACAGGGGCGGCGGGAGACCCAGTACTTC
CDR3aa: CASSYRQGRRETQYF

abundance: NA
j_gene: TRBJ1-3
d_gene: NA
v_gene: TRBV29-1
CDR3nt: TGCAGCGTAGAGGCGGATGGAAACACCATATATTTT
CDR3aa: CSVEADGNTIYF

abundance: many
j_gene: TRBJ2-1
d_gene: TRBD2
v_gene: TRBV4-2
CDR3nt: TGTGCCAGCAGCCAAGAAGCTAGACTAGCGGGGAGTAATGAGCAGTTCTTC
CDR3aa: CASSQEARLAGSNEQFF

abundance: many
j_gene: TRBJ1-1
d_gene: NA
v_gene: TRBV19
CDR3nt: TGTGCCAGTACCCAACGGGGGGGGAACACTGAAGCTTTCTTT
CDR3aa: CASTQRGGNTEAFF

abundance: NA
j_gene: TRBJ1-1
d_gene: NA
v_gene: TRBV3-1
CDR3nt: TGTGCCAGCAGCCAATTTCTTCACGCCACAGACTTGAACACTGAAGCTTTCTTT
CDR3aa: CASSQFLHATDLNTEAFF

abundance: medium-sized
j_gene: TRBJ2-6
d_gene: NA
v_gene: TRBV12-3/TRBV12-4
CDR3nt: TGTGCCAGCAGGAGGTCCGGGACGGGAACCAACGTCCTGACTTTC
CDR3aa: CASRRSGTGTNVLTF

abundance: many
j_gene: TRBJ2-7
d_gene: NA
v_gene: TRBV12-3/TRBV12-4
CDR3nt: TGTGCCAGCAGACTAGCCGGAGAGCAGTACTTC
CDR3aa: CASRLAGEQYF

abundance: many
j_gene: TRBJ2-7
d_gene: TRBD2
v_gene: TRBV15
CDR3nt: TGTGCCACCAGCAGAGATCGGGCGGGAGGGGCCTACGAGCAGTACTTC
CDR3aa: CATSRDRAGGAYEQYF

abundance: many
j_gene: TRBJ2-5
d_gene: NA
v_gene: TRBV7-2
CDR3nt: TGTGCCAGCAGCTTAGCCTCCTTAAGAGAGACCCAGTACTTC
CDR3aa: CASSLASLRETQYF

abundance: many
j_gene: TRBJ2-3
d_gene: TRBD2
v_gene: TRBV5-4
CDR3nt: TGTGCCAGCAGCTCAGGACTAGCGGGGGGGCGGGGCACAGATACGCAGTATTTT
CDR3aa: CASSSGLAGGRGTDTQYF

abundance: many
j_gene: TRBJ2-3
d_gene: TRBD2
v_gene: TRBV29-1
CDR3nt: TGCAGCGTTGCACTGACTAGCGGGAGGCTAGATACGCAGTATTTT
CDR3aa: CSVALTSGRLDTQYF

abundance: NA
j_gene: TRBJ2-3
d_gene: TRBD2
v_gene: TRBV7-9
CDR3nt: TGTGCCAGCAGCTTATTTCGAGCGGGGGTTCCCTCCGGCACAGATACGCAGTATTTT
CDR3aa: CASSLFRAGVPSGTDTQYF

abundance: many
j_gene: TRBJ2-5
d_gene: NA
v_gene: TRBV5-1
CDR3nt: TGCGCCAGCAGCCCACTCAAGGTCCGAAGCAAGGGGGAGACCCAGTACTTC
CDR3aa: CASSPLKVRSKGETQYF

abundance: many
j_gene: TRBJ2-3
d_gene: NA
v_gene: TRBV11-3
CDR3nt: TGTGCCAGCAGCTTCCCCGTGGACCCTACTCTCACAGATACGCAGTATTTT
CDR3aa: CASSFPVDPTLTDTQYF

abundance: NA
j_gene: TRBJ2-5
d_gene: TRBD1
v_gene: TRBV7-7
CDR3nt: TGTGCTAGCAGCTGGGACAGGGACGGAGAGACCCAGTACTTC
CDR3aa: CASSWDRDGETQYF

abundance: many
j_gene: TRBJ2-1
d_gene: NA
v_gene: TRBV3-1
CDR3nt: TGTGCCAGCAGCCAAAGTGGGAGGGCGGGGGCATCCAATGAGCAGTTCTTC
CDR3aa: CASSQSGRAGASNEQFF

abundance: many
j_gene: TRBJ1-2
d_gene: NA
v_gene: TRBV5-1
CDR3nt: TGCGCCAGTGGTGAGGGACGAGTCTATGGCTACACCTTC
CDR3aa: CASGEGRVYGYTF

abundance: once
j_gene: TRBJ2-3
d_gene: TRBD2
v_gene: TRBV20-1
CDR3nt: TGCAGTGCTAGAGATCGGGGACTAGGGAAAGATACGCAGTATTTT
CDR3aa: CSARDRGLGKDTQYF

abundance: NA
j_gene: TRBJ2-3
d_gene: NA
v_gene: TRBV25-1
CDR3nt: TGTGCCAGCAGTGAGGTTGCAGGGGTCACAGATACGCAGTATTTT
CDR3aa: CASSEVAGVTDTQYF

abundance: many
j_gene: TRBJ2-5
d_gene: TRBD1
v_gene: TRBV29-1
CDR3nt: TGCAGCGTTGGGCTCGGGACAGGGGGATCGGAGACCCAGTACTTC
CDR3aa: CSVGLGTGGSETQYF

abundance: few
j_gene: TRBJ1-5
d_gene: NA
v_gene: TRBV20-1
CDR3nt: TGCAGTGCGCCGGAGGGCCTATGGACCCAGCATTTT
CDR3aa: CSAPEGLWTQHF

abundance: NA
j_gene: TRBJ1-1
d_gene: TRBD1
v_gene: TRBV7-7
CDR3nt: TGTGCTAGCAGACCGCCGAGCAGGACAGGGGGCTCTGAAGCTTTCTTT
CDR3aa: CASRPPSRTGGSEAFF

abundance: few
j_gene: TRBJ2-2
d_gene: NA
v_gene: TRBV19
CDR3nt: TGTGCCAGTCTGAAGTTAGGGAGGGGGAACAACACCGGGGAGCTGTTTTTT
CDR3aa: CASLKLGRGNNTGELFF

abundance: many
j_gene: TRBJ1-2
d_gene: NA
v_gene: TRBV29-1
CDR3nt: TGCAGCGCCTTTAAATCGACTAACTATGGCTACACCTTC
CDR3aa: CSAFKSTNYGYTF

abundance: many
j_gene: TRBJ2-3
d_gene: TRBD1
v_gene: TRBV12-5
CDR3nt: TGTGCTAGTGGTCCTCGGACAGGGGGCGATACGCAGTATTTT
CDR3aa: CASGPRTGGDTQYF

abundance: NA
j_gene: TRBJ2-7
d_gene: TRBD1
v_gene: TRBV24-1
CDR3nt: TGTGCCACCAGTGATTTGCCAGGGACAGGGAACCCCTACGAGCAGTACTTC
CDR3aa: CATSDLPGTGNPYEQYF

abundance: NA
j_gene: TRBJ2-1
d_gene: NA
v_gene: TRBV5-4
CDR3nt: TGTGCCAGCAGCTTGTCCCGGGGGGCGAATGAGCAGTTCTTC
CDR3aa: CASSLSRGANEQFF

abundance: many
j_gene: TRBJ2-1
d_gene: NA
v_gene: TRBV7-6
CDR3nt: TGTGCCAGCAGCTTAGGGGTCGGACGGGAAGGCGATGAGCAGTTCTTC
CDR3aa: CASSLGVGREGDEQFF

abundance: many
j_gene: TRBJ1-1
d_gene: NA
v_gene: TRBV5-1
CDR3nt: TGCGCCAGCAGCCAATGGACAGCGAACACTGAAGCTTTCTTT
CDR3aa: CASSQWTANTEAFF

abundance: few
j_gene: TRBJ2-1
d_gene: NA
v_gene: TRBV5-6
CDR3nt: TGTGCCAGCAGCGTTACGTTAATAGTTAATGAGCAGTTCTTC
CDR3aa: CASSVTLIVNEQFF

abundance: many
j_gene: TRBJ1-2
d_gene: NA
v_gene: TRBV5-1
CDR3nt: TGCGCCAGCACCCGGGACGGCAGGGATTATGGCTACACCTTC
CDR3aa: CASTRDGRDYGYTF

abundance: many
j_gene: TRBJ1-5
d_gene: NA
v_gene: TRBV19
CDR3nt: TGTGCCAGTAGCCCCGCCAGGGGAGGTAATCAGCCCCAGCATTTT
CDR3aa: CASSPARGGNQPQHF

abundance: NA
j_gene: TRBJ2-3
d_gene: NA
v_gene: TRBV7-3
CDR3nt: TGTGCCAGCAGCTTAATCCTTCGGGATACGCAGTATTTT
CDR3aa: CASSLILRDTQYF

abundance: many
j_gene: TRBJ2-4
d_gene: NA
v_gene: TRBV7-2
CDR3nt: TGTGCCAGCAGCTTCGGGCCACTAGCCAAAAACATTCAGTACTTC
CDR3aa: CASSFGPLAKNIQYF

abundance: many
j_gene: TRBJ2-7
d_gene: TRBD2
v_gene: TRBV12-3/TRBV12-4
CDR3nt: TGTGCCAGCAGAGCGGGGGGTCAGAAGCAGTACTTC
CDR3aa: CASRAGGQKQYF

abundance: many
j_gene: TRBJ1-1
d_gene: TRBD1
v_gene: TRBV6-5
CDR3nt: TGTGCCAGCAGTTACCTCCCACAGGGGGATACTGAAGCTTTCTTT
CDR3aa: CASSYLPQGDTEAFF

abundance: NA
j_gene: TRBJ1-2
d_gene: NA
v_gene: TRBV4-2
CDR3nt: TGTGCCAGCAGCCAAGATCTCGAGCAGGGTTTACGGTATGGCTACACCTTC
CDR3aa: CASSQDLEQGLRYGYTF

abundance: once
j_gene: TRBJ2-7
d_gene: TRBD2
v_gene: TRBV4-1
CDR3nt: TGCGCCAGCAGCCAAGATCCAGAGCTTCGACTAGCGGATCACTACGAGCAGTACTTC
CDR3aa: CASSQDPELRLADHYEQYF

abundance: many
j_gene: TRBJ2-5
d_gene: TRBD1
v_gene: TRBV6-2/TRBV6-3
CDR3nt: TGTGCCAGCGGATCCAACAGGGGGCGCATCCGAGAGACCCAGTACTTC
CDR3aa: CASGSNRGRIRETQYF

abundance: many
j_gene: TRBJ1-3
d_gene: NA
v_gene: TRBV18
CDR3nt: TGTGCCAGCTCATCCGCAGTCAGGGGAAACCTTGGAAACACCATATATTTT
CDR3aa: CASSSAVRGNLGNTIYF

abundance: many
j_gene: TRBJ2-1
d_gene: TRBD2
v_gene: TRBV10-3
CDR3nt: TGTGCCATCGATGCGACTAGCGGGAGGGGCAATGAGCAGTTCTTC
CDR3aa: CAIDATSGRGNEQFF

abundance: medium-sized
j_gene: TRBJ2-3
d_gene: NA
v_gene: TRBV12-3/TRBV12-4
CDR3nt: TGTGCCAGCAGTTTCCCCGTCCCGGAGGCAAATACGCAGTATTTT
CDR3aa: CASSFPVPEANTQYF

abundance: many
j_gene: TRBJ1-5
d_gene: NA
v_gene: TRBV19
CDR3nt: TGTGCCAGTAGCTATAGGGCGGGACCGCTGCATTTT
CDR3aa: CASSYRAGPLHF

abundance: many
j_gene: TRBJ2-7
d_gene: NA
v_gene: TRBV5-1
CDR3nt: TGCGCCAGCGCGTCACTCGGGACAAAAAAATCCTACGAGCAGTACTTC
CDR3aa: CASASLGTKKSYEQYF